This entry lists 30 T cell receptor beta chains sequenced from one sample in a study of T cell responses to AZD1222 COVID-19 vaccine. The table came from immunoSEQ multiplex PCR; TCRdb's copy has only in-frame clones and leaves some out. Among more than 250,000 clones listed, approximately 95% were seen once. This specimen was peripheral blood, taken on day 0 of AZD1222 vaccination. These receptors were obtained from an adult in good health.

The chain recombines TRBV27 with TRBJ2-4, with 12 nucleotides matching TRBD2. Germline loops: CDR1 MNHEY, CDR2 SMNVEV (reference sequence). V shed 6 bases, J shed 10 bases, and the junction held 4 bases outside the gene matches. The CDR3 length is 13 residues. CDR3 sequence: CASSLTSGGIQYF. The CDR3 nucleotides read TGTGCCAGCAGCCTTACTAGCGGGGGGATTCAGTACTTC.

The chain combines TRBV4-2 with TRBJ2-1; TRBD2 agrees at 9 bases. The V and J ends lost 2 bases and 6 bases, in that order; junction bases with no gene match: 5. The CDR3 covers 15 residues. Germline V gene lookup returns CDR1 LGHNA and CDR2 YNFKEQ. The CDR3 loop reads CASSQISGRANEQFF. In nucleotides, the CDR3 is TGTGCCAGCAGCCAAATTAGCGGGAGAGCCAATGAGCAGTTCTTC.

The chain recombines TRBV2 with TRBJ2-7; 10 positions agree with TRBD2. Germline-derived CDR1 and CDR2 are SNHLY and FYNNEI. With 1 base clipped from V and 2 bases from J, the junction kept 5 bases outside the gene matches. The CDR3 runs to 16 residues. The DNA for the CDR3 is TGTGCCAGCAGTGAAGTCGGCAGCGGGGGGGCCTACGAGCAGTACTTC. Amino acids: CASSEVGSGGAYEQYF.

The chain recombines TRBV28 with TRBJ2-1, with TRBD2 matching over 9 bases. V lost 11 bases and J lost 7; bases outside the gene matches: 18. The CDR3 loop spans 16 amino acids. The germline V gene has CDR1 MDHEN and CDR2 SYDVKM. The CDR3 DNA sequence: TGTGCCGCCATCGGCGGGGGGGCCTGGGGGGATAATGAGCAGTTCTTC. Amino acid sequence: CAAIGGGAWGDNEQFF.

The rearrangement uses TRBV12-3 or TRBV12-4 and TRBJ2-7, with 9 bases matching TRBD1. The CDR3 consists of 13 residues. The trim removed 5 bases at V and 5 bases at J, leaving 4 bases unmatched. The CDR3 DNA follows: TGTGCCAGCAGTGGGACAGGGTTCAACGAGCAGTACTTC. Its translation is CASSGTGFNEQYF.

This clone was observed a single time. The V and J genes are TRBV5-1 and TRBJ1-3; D remains ambiguous. V lost 0 bases, J lost 6 bases, and 4 bases lay in between. Germline-derived CDR1 and CDR2 are SGHRS and YFSETQ. The CDR3 is 12 amino acids. The CDR3 region is CASSLDQNTIYF. CDR3 sequence (DNA): TGCGCCAGCAGCTTGGACCAAAACACCATATATTTT.

The rearrangement links TRBV29-1 to TRBJ2-3, with D possibly being TRBD1 or TRBD2 (5 bases each). Trimming took 4 bases from V and 7 from J, leaving 15 bases between them. The CDR3 sequence is 13 residues long. Germline-derived CDR1 and CDR2 are SQVTM and ANQGSEA. DNA of the CDR3: TGCAGCGTTGGGGGACGGTCGATGAATACGCAGTATTTT. Its protein product is CSVGGRSMNTQYF.

V usage is TRBV2 and J usage is TRBJ1-3; D not certain. Trimming took 6 bases from V and 2 from J, leaving 5 bases between them. Per germline, CDR1 SNHLY and CDR2 FYNNEI. The CDR3 sequence is 12 residues long. CDR3 nucleotide sequence: TGTGCCAGCAGGTTTACTGGAAACACCATATATTTT. This codes for CASRFTGNTIYF.

The chain carries TRBV2 and TRBJ1-6, with D possibly being TRBD1 (5 bases). There are 14 residues in the CDR3. CDR1 is SNHLY and CDR2 is FYNNEI in the germline V gene. V gave up 5 bases and J gave up 7 bases, with 12 bases separating them. CDR3 nucleotides: TGTGCCAGCAGTCCGGGACGGAGCAATTCACCCCTCCACTTT. Translated, it gives CASSPGRSNSPLHF.

V gene TRBV9 combines with J gene TRBJ2-3; 8 nucleotides line up with TRBD2. Trimming cost V 3 bases and J 4 bases; bases outside gene matches: 4. Germline values: CDR1 SGDLS, CDR2 YYNGEE. The CDR3 covers 14 residues. The CDR3 is CASSGYGRADTQYF. The CDR3 region has the DNA TGTGCCAGCAGCGGTTACGGGAGGGCAGATACGCAGTATTTT.

This sequence joins TRBV7-9 and TRBJ1-2, with unresolved D. The CDR3 is 13 residues long. Germline V gives CDR1 SEHNR, CDR2 FQNEAQ (reference sequence). V lost 5 bases and J lost 4, with 11 bases in between. CDR3 amino acids: CASSITAIYGYTF. CDR3 bases: TGTGCCAGCAGCATCACAGCGATCTATGGCTACACCTTC.

The gene calls are TRBV7-2 and TRBJ1-6; D is perhaps TRBD1 (5 bases). In germline, CDR1 is SGHTA, CDR2 FQGNSA. Trimming removed 3 bases from V and 14 bases from J, with 17 bases in between. The CDR3 loop spans 14 amino acids. Written as DNA, the CDR3 is TGTGCCAGCAGCTTTGGGGGACGAACGGAGTCCCTCCACTTT. This sequence encodes CASSFGGRTESLHF.

V usage is TRBV3-1 (or the pseudogene TRBV3-2) and J usage is TRBJ2-3, with a weak D call TRBD2 (5 bases). CDR3 length equals 14 residues. The V end was cut by 8 bases, the J end by 2 bases, with 14 bases between. Germline V gives CDR1 LGHDT, CDR2 YNNKEL (reference sequence). The CDR3 bases are TGTGCCAGCTCCCCGAGGGCTGTCACAGATACGCAGTATTTT. The encoded protein is CASSPRAVTDTQYF.

The chain carries TRBV19 and TRBJ1-1, with 7 bases fitting TRBD1. Looked up from germline, CDR1 is LNHDA and CDR2 is SQIVND (reference sequence). V lost 9 bases to trimming and J lost 5 bases; unmatched junction nucleotides: 9. The CDR3 has 13 amino acids. In DNA form, the CDR3 reads TGTGCCAGGGGGAAGGGGGCGAATACTGAAGCTTTCTTT. It translates to CARGKGANTEAFF.

This clone appeared a single time. This chain joins TRBV28 and TRBJ1-1, with 9 bases identical to TRBD1. Germline V gene sequence: CDR1 MDHEN, CDR2 SYDVKM. Losses at the gene ends were 7 bases for V and 3 bases for J; bases not matched to a gene: 21. This CDR3 is 19 amino acids long. The CDR3, as DNA: TGTGCCAGCACCCCTTATTATTTCGGGGACAGGGTTTTGGACACTGAAGCTTTCTTT. Translating gives CASTPYYFGDRVLDTEAFF.

This sequence joins TRBV7-9 and TRBJ2-7; perhaps TRBD1 as D (5 bases). This CDR3 has 13 amino acids. Germline assignment: CDR1 SEHNR and CDR2 FQNEAQ (reference sequence). With 4 bases removed from V and 4 bases from J, the gap between germline ends came to 11 bases. The CDR3 reads CASSWGRDYEQYF. The CDR3 nucleotides are TGTGCCAGCAGCTGGGGCCGAGATTACGAGCAGTACTTC.

The chain links TRBV24-1 to TRBJ2-3, with 16 bases lining up with TRBD2. V was pared by 3 bases and J by 5 bases, with 4 bases of the junction left unmatched. The CDR3 spans 17 residues. Germline V lookup: CDR1 KGHDR, CDR2 SFDVKD. CDR3 sequence (DNA): TGTGCCACCAGTGATCTCGGGACTAGCGGGAGGGAAGATACGCAGTATTTT. Protein product: CATSDLGTSGREDTQYF.

The chain couples TRBV28 to TRBJ1-5, with 7 bases identical to TRBD1. Germline assignment: CDR1 MDHEN and CDR2 SYDVKM. J was trimmed by 2 bases and V by 5 bases; bases with no gene match: 6. The CDR3 covers 15 residues. This CDR3 is CASSLTGMRNQPQHF. For the CDR3, the DNA is TGTGCCAGCAGTCTGACAGGGATGCGCAATCAGCCCCAGCATTTT.

This clone was seen just once. The chain carries TRBV28 and TRBJ2-7, with a weak D call TRBD1 (6 bases). Trimming left V 4 bases short and J 12 bases short, with 13 bases between. The CDR3 contains 11 residues. Germline assignment: CDR1 MDHEN and CDR2 SYDVKM. CDR3 nucleotides: TGTGCCAGCAGTTCCCAGGGGCTTCGGTACTTC. It codes for CASSSQGLRYF.

The chain joins TRBV9 to TRBJ2-5; 8 bases are shared with TRBD2. This CDR3 spans 14 amino acids. V lost 6 bases, J lost 2 bases, and 6 bases stayed unmatched. Per the germline V gene, CDR1 is SGDLS and CDR2 is YYNGEE. The CDR3 DNA is TGTGCCAGCACGCGGGGGGCCGTACAAGAGACCCAGTACTTC. This translates into CASTRGAVQETQYF.

J is TRBJ2-2 and V is TRBV5-1, with D maybe TRBD1 (6 bases). The CDR3 totals 14 residues. CDR1 SGHRS and CDR2 YFSETQ come from the germline V gene. Deletions cut 5 bases from V and 0 bases from J, with 8 bases between. CDR3 residues: CASRDSPNTGELFF. CDR3 coding DNA: TGCGCCAGCAGGGACAGCCCGAACACCGGGGAGCTGTTTTTT.

The rearrangement joins TRBV13 to TRBJ1-1, with 7 positions matching TRBD1. CDR1 and CDR2 (germline): PRHDT, FYEKMQ (reference sequence). The CDR3 extends over 14 amino acids. V lost 5 bases to trimming and J lost 2 bases; unmatched junction nucleotides: 5. The CDR3 nucleotides read TGTGCCAGCAGCCCTCAGGGGGTTAACACTGAAGCTTTCTTT. The encoded protein is CASSPQGVNTEAFF. Full variable domain (outside the CDR3, taken from reference TRBV13 and TRBJ1-1): AAGVIQSPRHLIKEKRETATLKCYPIPRHDTVYWYQQGPGQDPQFLISFYEKMQSDKGSIPDRFSAQQFSDYHSELNMSSLELGDSALYFCASSPQGVNTEAFFGQGTRLTVV.

The chain joins TRBV19 to TRBJ2-5; the D gene could be TRBD1 or TRBD2 (6 bases each). The CDR3 has 13 amino acids. With 8 bases removed from V and 8 bases from J, the gap between germline ends came to 18 bases. The germline gives CDR1 LNHDA, CDR2 SQIVND (reference sequence). The chain's CDR3 is CASRGRSIDTQYF. The CDR3 DNA reads TGTGCCAGTCGGGGGCGGTCGATCGACACCCAGTACTTC.

The chain joins TRBV12-3 or TRBV12-4 to TRBJ1-1; D may be TRBD1 (6 bases). CDR3 length: 13 amino acids. V dropped 6 bases and J dropped 6 bases, with 14 bases sitting between them. The CDR3 reads CASSRGGPAEAFF. CDR3 nucleotides: TGTGCCAGCAGCCGCGGGGGCCCCGCTGAAGCTTTCTTT.

The genes are TRBV3-1 (or the pseudogene TRBV3-2) and TRBJ2-1; D is undetermined. This CDR3 is 12 amino acids long. From germline, CDR1 is LGHDT and CDR2 YNNKEL (reference sequence). Trimming took off 4 bases at V and 5 bases at J, with 6 bases between the two ends. The CDR3 DNA is TGTGCCAGCAGCCGTCCTAACAATGAGCAGTTCTTC. Protein product: CASSRPNNEQFF.

The gene calls are TRBV28 and TRBJ1-6; 7 nucleotides align to TRBD1. Trimming cost V 10 bases and J 3 bases; bases outside gene matches: 12. Germline V gene lookup returns CDR1 MDHEN and CDR2 SYDVKM. The CDR3 is made up of 16 amino acids. As DNA, the CDR3 is TGTGCCACCAAAGACAGGGCGGGTTTCTATAATTCACCCCTCCACTTT. As protein: CATKDRAGFYNSPLHF. The variable domain in full, with the rest retrieved from reference TRBV28 and TRBJ1-6, is DVKVTQSSRYLVKRTGEKVFLECVQDMDHENMFWYRQDPGLGLRLIYFSYDVKMKEKGDIPEGYSVSREKKERFSLILESASTNQTSMYLCATKDRAGFYNSPLHFGNGTRLTVT.

The chain employs TRBV29-1 and TRBJ2-7; D gene unclear. Deletions cut 7 bases from V and 0 bases from J, with 13 bases between. The germline V gene encodes CDR1 SQVTM and CDR2 ANQGSEA. CDR3 length: 13 amino acids. The CDR3 DNA is TGCAGCGCCGTTCCCACGAGCTCCTACGAGCAGTACTTC. This translates into CSAVPTSSYEQYF.

The V and J genes are TRBV7-3 and TRBJ1-1, with TRBD1 identical over 9 bases. Trimming removed 5 bases from V and 6 bases from J; junction bases left unmatched: 10. The CDR3 runs to 15 residues. From germline, CDR1 is SGHTA and CDR2 FQGTGA. CDR3 sequence: CASSRTGTGIAEAFF. The CDR3 DNA reads as TGTGCCAGCAGCCGAACCGGGACAGGGATCGCTGAAGCTTTCTTT.

This chain links TRBV6-5 with TRBJ2-1; the D is unclear. CDR3 size: 15 residues. Germline values: CDR1 MNHEY, CDR2 SVGAGI. The germline V and J ends were trimmed by 3 bases and 5 bases, with 14 bases remaining between them. The CDR3 nucleotides are TGTGCCAGCAGTTATCGGGCTCAGGCGAACAATGAGCAGTTCTTC. Residues: CASSYRAQANNEQFF.

V gene TRBV29-1 combines with J gene TRBJ1-2; 12 nucleotides line up with TRBD1. The germline gives CDR1 SQVTM, CDR2 ANQGSEA. V lost 6 bases to trimming and J lost 8 bases; unmatched junction nucleotides: 13. The CDR3 sequence is 15 residues long. The DNA of the CDR3 is TGCAGCGTACCAAATCAGGGACAGGGGGCGCAAGGCTACACCTTC. Protein product: CSVPNQGQGAQGYTF.